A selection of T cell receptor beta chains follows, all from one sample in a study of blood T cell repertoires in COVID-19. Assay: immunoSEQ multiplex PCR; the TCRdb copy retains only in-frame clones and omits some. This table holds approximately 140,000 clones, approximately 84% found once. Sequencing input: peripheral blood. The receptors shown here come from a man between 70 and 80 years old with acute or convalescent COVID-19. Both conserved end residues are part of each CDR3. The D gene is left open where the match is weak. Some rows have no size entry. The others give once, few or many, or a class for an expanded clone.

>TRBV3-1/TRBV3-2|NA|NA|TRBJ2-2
TGTGCCAGCAGCCAGGCATTGTCCCAGACTGGGGAGCTGTTTTTT
CASSQALSQTGELFF
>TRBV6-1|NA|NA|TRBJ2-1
TGTGCCAGCAGTGAAGGGAGATACAATGAGCAGTTCTTC
CASSEGRYNEQFF
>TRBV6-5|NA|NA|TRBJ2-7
TGTGCCAGCAGTTACTCCCCAGGGTGGAACGAGCAGTACTTC
CASSYSPGWNEQYF
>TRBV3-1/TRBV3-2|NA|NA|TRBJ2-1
TGTGCCAGCAGCCCAGGTGGTAGAGCGTTCTTC
CASSPGGRAFF
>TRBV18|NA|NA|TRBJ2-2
TGTGCCAGCTCACCGACTGGGACCGGGGAGCTGTTTTTT
CASSPTGTGELFF
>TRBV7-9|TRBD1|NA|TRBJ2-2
TGTGCCAGCAGCACCGACAGGGGATTTACCGGGGAGCTGTTTTTT
CASSTDRGFTGELFF
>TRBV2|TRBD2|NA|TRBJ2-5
TGTGCCAGCAGTAGGGGACTACAAGAGACCCAGTACTTC
CASSRGLQETQYF
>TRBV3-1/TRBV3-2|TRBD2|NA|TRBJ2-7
TGTGCCAGCAGCCAGGGGAGGGTGACCAACGAGCAGTACTTC
CASSQGRVTNEQYF
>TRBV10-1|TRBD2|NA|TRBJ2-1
TGCGCCAGCAGTCCGGGGACTAGCGGGAGCAATGAGCAGTTCTTC
CASSPGTSGSNEQFF
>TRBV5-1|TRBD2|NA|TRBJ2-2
TGCGCCAGCAGCTTAGCCGGGACTAGCGGGGATACTGAGTTTTTT
CASSLAGTSGDTEFF
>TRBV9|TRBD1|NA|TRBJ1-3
TGTGCCAGCAGCGGACAGGGGGGTTCTGGAAACACCATATATTTT
CASSGQGGSGNTIYF
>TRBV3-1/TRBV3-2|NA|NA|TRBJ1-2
TGTGCCAGCAGCCAAGAGACAGGTCATTATGGCTACACCTTC
CASSQETGHYGYTF
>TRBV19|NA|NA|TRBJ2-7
TGTGCCAGTTCAATACAGTTTAGTTACGAGCAGTACTTC
CASSIQFSYEQYF
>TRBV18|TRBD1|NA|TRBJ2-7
TGTGCCAGCTCACCAGGGACAGGGGGCGAGCAGTACTTC
CASSPGTGGEQYF
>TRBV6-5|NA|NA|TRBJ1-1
TGTGCCAGCAGTTACGAGGGTTTGGACACTGAAGCTTTCTTT
CASSYEGLDTEAFF
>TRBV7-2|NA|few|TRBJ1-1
TGTGCCAGCAGCTCCCGGACTAGGAAGGGAATGAACACTGAAGCTTTCTTT
CASSSRTRKGMNTEAFF
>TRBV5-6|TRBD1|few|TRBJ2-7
TGTGCCAGCAGCTTGGGACAGGGGAGATACGAGCAGTACTTC
CASSLGQGRYEQYF
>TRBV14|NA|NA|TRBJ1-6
TGTGCCAGCAGCCCGACACGGAATTCACCCCTCCACTTT
CASSPTRNSPLHF
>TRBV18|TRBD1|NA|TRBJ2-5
TGTGCCAGCTCACCCGGACAGGGAGGTTTAGGAGTCCAAGAGACCCAGTACTTC
CASSPGQGGLGVQETQYF
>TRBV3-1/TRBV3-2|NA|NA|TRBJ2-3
TGTGCCAGCAGCCAAGTATTGGGGGCGGGCACAGATACGCAGTATTTT
CASSQVLGAGTDTQYF
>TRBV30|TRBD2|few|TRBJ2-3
TGTGCCTGGTGCTGGGCGGGGGCAGATACGCAGTATTTT
CAWCWAGADTQYF
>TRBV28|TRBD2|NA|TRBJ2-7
TGTGCCAGCAGTTTCGAGCGGGGGGGCATCGACGAGCAGTACTTC
CASSFERGGIDEQYF
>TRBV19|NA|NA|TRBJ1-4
TGTGCCAGTAGGAAATGGGAGGGGACTAATGAAAAACTGTTTTTT
CASRKWEGTNEKLFF
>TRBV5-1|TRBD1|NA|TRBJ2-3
TGCGCCAGCAGTAGTTTTTTACAGGGGGCTACAGATACGCAGTATTTT
CASSSFLQGATDTQYF
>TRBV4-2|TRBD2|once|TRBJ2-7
TGTGCCAGCAGCCAGGGACTAGCGGGATCCTCCTACGAGCAGTACTTC
CASSQGLAGSSYEQYF
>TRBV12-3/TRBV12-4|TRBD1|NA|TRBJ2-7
TGTGCCAGCAGCCGGCGGGACAGGGTATTGTACTTC
CASSRRDRVLYF
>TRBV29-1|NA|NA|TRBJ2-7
TGCAGCATACAGGGTAGTAATGAAGAGCAGTACTTC
CSIQGSNEEQYF
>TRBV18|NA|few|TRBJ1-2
TGTGCCAGCTCATTGGGGGGACGCGGCTACACCTTC
CASSLGGRGYTF
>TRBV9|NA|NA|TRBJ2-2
TGTGCCAGCAGCCCCCGGGGGACGGTGAACACCGGGGAGCTGTTTTTT
CASSPRGTVNTGELFF
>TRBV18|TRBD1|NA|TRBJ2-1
TGTGCCAGCTCACCACAGCGACAGGGGGCGGATGAGCAGTTCTTC
CASSPQRQGADEQFF
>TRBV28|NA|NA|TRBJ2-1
TGTGCCAGCAGTTTGTCTTGGATAGCGGCCGACAATGAGCAGTTCTTC
CASSLSWIAADNEQFF
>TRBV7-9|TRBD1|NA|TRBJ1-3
TGTGCCAGCAGCCGCACGACCGGACAGGCCAACTCTGGAAACACCATATATTTT
CASSRTTGQANSGNTIYF
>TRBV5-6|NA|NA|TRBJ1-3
TGTGCCAGCAGCTTGGCAGGATTTGGAAACACCATATATTTT
CASSLAGFGNTIYF
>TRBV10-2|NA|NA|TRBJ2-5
TGCGCCAGCAGTGAGTCGGGGCCCCAATGGACCCAGTACTTC
CASSESGPQWTQYF
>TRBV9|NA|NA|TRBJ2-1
TGTGCCAGCACCCGAGACACTGTTTCCTACAATGAGCAGTTCTTC
CASTRDTVSYNEQFF
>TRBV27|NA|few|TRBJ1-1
TGTGCCAGCAGGGGTTTTAGCGGCGGCACTGAAGCTTTCTTT
CASRGFSGGTEAFF
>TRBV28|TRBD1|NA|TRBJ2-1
TGTGCCAGCAGTCCTGGGACAGGGATTTTCAATGAGCAGTTCTTC
CASSPGTGIFNEQFF
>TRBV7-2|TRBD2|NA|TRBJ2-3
TGTGCCAGCAGCTCTGGGACTAGCGGGGACACAGATACGCAGTATTTT
CASSSGTSGDTDTQYF
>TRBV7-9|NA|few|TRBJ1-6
TGTGCCAGCAGCTCGACAGCTAGCTCCTATAATTCACCCCTCCACTTT
CASSSTASSYNSPLHF
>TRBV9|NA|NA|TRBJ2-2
TGTGCCAGCAGCGTAGATCAGACCGGGGAGCTGTTTTTT
CASSVDQTGELFF
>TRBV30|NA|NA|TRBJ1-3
TGTGCCTGGAGTTTTAGCGGAAACACCATATATTTT
CAWSFSGNTIYF
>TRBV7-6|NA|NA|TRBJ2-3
TGTGCCAGCAGCTTAGGGGGGGGCTCAGATACGCAGTATTTT
CASSLGGGSDTQYF
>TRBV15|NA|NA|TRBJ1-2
TGTGCCACCAGCACCCGATGGGGCTTTCGACTGTCTAACTATGGCTACACCTTC
CATSTRWGFRLSNYGYTF
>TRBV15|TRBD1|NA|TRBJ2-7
TGTGCCACCAGCCTTCCCGGGACAGGGAACTACGAGCAGTACTTC
CATSLPGTGNYEQYF
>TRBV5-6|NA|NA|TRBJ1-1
TGTGCCAGCAGTCAGAGCAGGCCCCCCAAAACTGCTTTCTTT
CASSQSRPPKTAFF
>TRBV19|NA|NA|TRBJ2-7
TGTGCCACCTTACGGACAGAACCCCCCTACGAGCAGTACTTC
CATLRTEPPYEQYF
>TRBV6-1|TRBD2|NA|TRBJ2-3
TGTGCCAGCAGTGGGTCCTCCGGGACTAGCGGGGGTCGGGCGCAGTATTTT
CASSGSSGTSGGRAQYF
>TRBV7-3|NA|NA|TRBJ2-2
TGTGCCAGCAGCTCCTCTGTGAGACAGGACACCGGGGAGCTGTTTTTT
CASSSSVRQDTGELFF
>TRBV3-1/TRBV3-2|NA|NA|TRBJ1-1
TGTGCCAGCAGCCAAAGCCCCGCCAGGGTTGTCACTGAAGCTTTCTTT
CASSQSPARVVTEAFF
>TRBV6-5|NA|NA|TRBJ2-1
TGTGCCAGCACTCCCCAGGCCCCCTTTGAGCAGTTCTTC
CASTPQAPFEQFF
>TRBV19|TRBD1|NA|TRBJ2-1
TGTGCCAGTAGTAACCGGGACAGTACGGACAATGAGCAGTTCTTC
CASSNRDSTDNEQFF
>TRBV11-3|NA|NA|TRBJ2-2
TGTGCCAGCAGCCCCACTACCGGGGAGCTGTTTTTT
CASSPTTGELFF
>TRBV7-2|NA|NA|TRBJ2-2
TGTGCCAGCAACCCTGGCGGGATTGACACCGGGGAGCTGTTTTTT
CASNPGGIDTGELFF
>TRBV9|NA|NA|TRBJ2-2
TGTGCCAGCAGCGTAGGACTAGAGGGTGCGCGCACCGGGGAGCTGTTTTTT
CASSVGLEGARTGELFF